A single sample gave rise to the 15 T cell receptor beta chains below, sequenced in a study of shared clonotypes between healthy human individuals. Sequenced by immunoSEQ multiplex PCR; TCRdb stores in-frame clones only, minus some. The data show approximately 2.4 million clones, nearly 97% seen once. The sample comprised naive CD4+ T cells sorted from blood. As for subset: CD45RA+ positively selected. The receptors come from a man between 18 and 35 years old in good health.

This sequence joins TRBV10-3 and TRBJ2-7; a possible D gene is TRBD2 (5 bases). This CDR3 region has 13 residues. Between the trimmed V and J ends, which lost 4 bases and 3 bases, there was a span of 10 bases. The germline V gene encodes CDR1 ENHRY and CDR2 SYGVKD. CDR3 loop: CAISGLAIYEQYF. The CDR3 DNA sequence: TGTGCCATCAGTGGCCTAGCCATCTACGAGCAGTACTTC.

J is TRBJ2-2 and V is TRBV27; 10 bases align to TRBD1. Germline trimming cut 0 bases from V and 6 bases from J; bases unmatched to any gene: 4. The CDR3 sequence is 16 residues long. Looked up from germline, CDR1 is MNHEY and CDR2 is SMNVEV (reference sequence). CDR3 region: CASSLSLGTGAGELFF. As DNA, the CDR3 is TGTGCCAGCAGTTTATCCCTAGGGACAGGGGCCGGGGAGCTGTTTTTT.

J is TRBJ2-2 and V is TRBV30; 9 bases match TRBD2. Germline trimming cut 3 bases from V and 15 bases from J; bases unmatched to any gene: 11. The CDR3 has 13 amino acids. The V gene's germline CDR1 is GTSNPN and CDR2 SVGIG (reference sequence). The CDR3 coding sequence is TGTGCCTGGAGCTCCTCTAGCGGGGCGGGGGTGTTTTTT. Translated: CAWSSSSGAGVFF.

This chain links TRBV12-5 with TRBJ2-5; a weak D match, TRBD1 (6 bases). Germline CDR1 reads LGHNT; CDR2 reads FRNRAP. V was pared by 7 bases and J by 5 bases, with 26 bases between. CDR3 length: 17 residues. In DNA, the CDR3 is TGTGCTAGTGCCAAATCCCAGGGGAAGGGCTTGGGGGAGACCCAGTACTTC. Translated, it gives CASAKSQGKGLGETQYF.

V gene TRBV9 combines with J gene TRBJ1-2; 8 bases map to TRBD1. Trimming took 0 bases from V and 3 from J; bases not matched to a gene: 10. The CDR3 has 17 amino acids. The V gene's germline CDR1 is SGDLS and CDR2 YYNGEE. CDR3 in amino acids: CASSVDPPQGAYYGYTF. The CDR3 nucleotides read TGTGCCAGCAGCGTAGACCCCCCCCAGGGGGCGTACTATGGCTACACCTTC.

J is TRBJ2-3 and V is TRBV19; 12 bases are shared with TRBD2. Germline CDR1 reads LNHDA; CDR2 reads SQIVND (reference sequence). The CDR3 sequence is 15 residues long. The ends lost 5 bases at V and 4 bases at J; junction bases unmatched: 4. This CDR3 is CASSQTSGSPDTQYF. CDR3 in DNA: TGTGCCAGTAGTCAGACTAGCGGGAGCCCAGATACGCAGTATTTT.

About this clone: This same CDR3 is encoded by further DNA sequences in the sample. The J gene is TRBJ2-7, the V gene TRBV6-5; 11 nucleotides line up with TRBD2. The V gene's germline CDR1 is MNHEY and CDR2 SVGAGI. Trimming removed 2 bases from V and 2 bases from J; junction bases left unmatched: 2. The CDR3 loop spans 15 amino acids. CDR3 protein: CASSYGTSGPYEQYF. CDR3 coding DNA: TGTGCCAGCAGTTACGGGACTAGCGGCCCCTACGAGCAGTACTTC.

The CDR3 region is CASSIGTGSNYGYTF. CDR3 sequence (DNA): TGTGCCAGTAGTATTGGGACAGGGAGTAACTATGGCTACACCTTC. This rearrangement joins TRBV19 to TRBJ1-2; 9 nucleotides align to TRBD1. Germline V CDR1 and CDR2: LNHDA, SQIVND (reference sequence). V lost 3 bases, J lost 1 base, and 3 bases stayed unmatched. CDR3 length: 15 amino acids.

This chain uses TRBV15 with TRBJ1-2; D gene unclear. V was clipped by 0 bases and J by 3 bases, with 11 bases between them. The CDR3 contains 15 residues. In germline, CDR1 is LNHNV, CDR2 YYDKDF (reference sequence). The CDR3 reads CATSRDFTEYYGYTF. DNA of the CDR3: TGTGCCACCAGCAGAGATTTCACGGAGTACTATGGCTACACCTTC.

Note on this clone: This sample also contains other DNA sequences that code for the same CDR3. This chain links TRBV28 with TRBJ2-7; D is unresolved. V gave up 4 bases and J gave up 0 bases, with 4 bases separating them. The CDR3 runs to 12 residues. Germline V gives CDR1 MDHEN, CDR2 SYDVKM. CDR3 amino acids: CASSSSSYEQYF. Written as DNA, the CDR3 is TGTGCCAGCAGTTCCAGCTCCTACGAGCAGTACTTC.

J is TRBJ2-2 and V is TRBV7-9; 10 bases align to TRBD2. This CDR3 is built from 16 residues. The V segment lost 8 bases and the J segment 7 bases; nucleotides outside the gene matches: 13. Germline CDR1 reads SEHNR; CDR2 reads FQNEAQ (reference sequence). CDR3 residues: CASPYSSGSMHGELFF. The CDR3 DNA reads TGTGCCAGCCCGTATTCTAGCGGGAGCATGCACGGGGAGCTGTTTTTT.

J is TRBJ1-6 and V is TRBV29-1, with 10 bases matching TRBD1. This CDR3 spans 14 amino acids. V was clipped by 7 bases and J by 3 bases; unmatched bases: 3. The germline V gene has CDR1 SQVTM and CDR2 ANQGSEA. Here the CDR3 DNA reads TGCAGCGCGAGGGACAGGGGCTATAATTCACCCCTCCACTTT. It translates to CSARDRGYNSPLHF.

The gene calls are TRBV2 and TRBJ2-3; D ambiguous. The CDR3 is 13 residues long. Germline V gene lookup returns CDR1 SNHLY and CDR2 FYNNEI. V was shortened by 5 bases and J by 0 bases, with 6 bases between the two germline ends. CDR3 DNA sequence: TGTGCCAGCAGTATCCTAAGCACAGATACGCAGTATTTT. Its protein product is CASSILSTDTQYF.

The chain links TRBV5-1 to TRBJ2-7; D gene ambiguous. The CDR3 loop spans 14 amino acids. V lost 0 bases to trimming and J lost 2 bases, with 9 bases between them. CDR1 and CDR2 (germline): SGHRS, YFSETQ. The chain's CDR3 is CASSLDLSPYEQYF. The CDR3 DNA reads TGCGCCAGCAGCTTGGACCTATCACCCTACGAGCAGTACTTC.

This sequence joins TRBV5-1 and TRBJ1-1; 8 nucleotides line up with TRBD1. CDR1 and CDR2 (germline): SGHRS, YFSETQ. J was trimmed by 1 base and V by 4 bases; bases with no gene match: 3. CDR3 size: 14 residues. The chain's CDR3 is CASSKQGENTEAFF. The CDR3 coding sequence is TGCGCCAGCAGCAAACAGGGGGAGAACACTGAAGCTTTCTTT.